The TCR beta chain under discussion was sequenced for a study of Graves' ophthalmopathy and Graves' hyperthyroidism. CDR3 regions of TCR beta were amplified from RNA transcripts. Second-round multiplex PCR came after a first-round RT-PCR that employed HTBI primers. TCRdb analysed the multiplex PCR reads with MiXCR anew, one entry per CDR3 protein. The data hold more than 300,000 distinct CDR3 sequences, with roughly 14% observed a single time. The sample holds many counts of this clonotype. The term stable hyperthyroidism indicated an absence of ophthalmopathy within 18 months of follow-up. Germline values: CDR1 SGHTA, CDR2 FQGTGA. The V and J ends lost 5 bases and 10 bases respectively, with 17 bases between them. The CDR3 is 13 residues long.

The J gene is TRBJ1-1, the V gene TRBV7-3, with D possibly TRBD1 on 6 matching bases. The specimen sequenced was peripheral blood. This clonotype originated in a woman under 30 with stable Graves' hyperthyroidism. In DNA form, the CDR3 reads TGTGCCAGCAGCGGAAACCAGGGGATAGGAGCTTTCTTT. It is translated as CASSGNQGIGAFF.